This T cell receptor (beta chain) was recovered during a study of cytomegalovirus exposure and HLA in healthy donors. Overall study findings and caveats: The listing of roughly 160 TCR beta chains classed them as cytomegalovirus-associated. The dataset shows that most TCR sequences were rare, while some public TCRs occurred in many donors.

The CDR3 contains 16 residues. Trimming took 0 bases from V and 0 from J, leaving 11 bases between them. Germline CDR1 is SGHRS and CDR2 is YFSETQ. Comment on this clone: Its antigen is still unknown.

Data came from immunoSEQ multiplex PCR; TCRdb stores just in-frame clones and leaves some out. The sample lists approximately 220,000 clones, approximately 90% seen once, with more than 1% in the top ten. V usage is TRBV5-1 and J usage is TRBJ2-3; D ambiguous. The receptor was isolated from a woman between 18 and 29 years old in good health and CMV-seronegative. The sample consisted of PBMCs. DNA for the CDR3: TGCGCCAGCAGCTTGGACTTCATCTCTAGCACAGATACGCAGTATTTT. Encoded protein: CASSLDFISSTDTQYF.